This T cell receptor (beta chain) was captured in a study of HIV-infected patients and healthy controls (dated by TCRdb to the mid-2010s). Background for the entire study: CD4 counts were modestly but significantly increased in about 85% of the 16 patients after three months of therapy, but they remained below normal ranges. CD8 counts did not change consistently during early therapy, while the CD4:CD8 ratio increased slightly. Viral load fell below detection in about 65% of the 16 patients by the second bleed and in all patients following a further year of therapy. Patients lacked overall T-cell lymphocytopenia, and total CDR3 counts per chain did not differ significantly from controls. The question the study tested was whether immune perturbation and reconstitution could be captured by deep TCR repertoire sequencing of small blood samples from HIV patients. Paper-wide results and their limitations: The apparent post-therapy recovery of the Gini index in HIV-infected patients was not reproduced in size-matched repertoire data. Significantly higher mean Gini indices were seen in HIV-infected repertoires than in controls, possibly reflecting oligoclonality. The dynamics of distinct T-cell subpopulations could not be separated, and sequencing depth was restricted, because whole blood was used. Processing included only sixteen HIV-infected individuals, and this was regarded by the authors as a major limit on how widely the findings apply. The study did not determine donor HLA types. MAIT cell alpha-chain CDR3s were found at high frequency in healthy controls but were severely depleted in HIV+ repertoires. Slight age and sex profile differences between the study cohorts did not explain the observed diversity differences. Both the Jaccard index and the count of highly shared sequences showed that healthy controls shared more CDR3s between individuals than HIV+ patients did. Unequal numbers of distinct sequences between patients and controls complicated comparisons, and size-matching overweighted rare events from HIV-infected data. Healthy control repertoires showed roughly threefold more distinct CDR3s and higher Shannon diversity than untreated HIV+ repertoires. In the samples, alpha-beta chain pairing was left undetermined. Compared with controls, HIV-infected patients showed significantly different mean usage of eight alpha and eight beta V genes. During therapy, HIV-associated CDR3s significantly decreased in frequency, while CMV-associated CDR3s did not change significantly, though most became more frequent.

V is cut by 8 bases and J by 3 bases, and the space between the germline ends is 2 bases. Its CDR3 holds 9 amino acids, cysteine through phenylalanine. The read is trimmed to its CDR3 DNA, 27 bases read in frame from base 1. According to the germline V gene (reference sequence), CDR1 reads MNHEY and CDR2 reads SMNVEV. Whole blood was used without fractionating the cells, so the repertoire represented all peripheral T cells without sorting. For RNA extraction, an approximately 2.3 ml sample of peripheral blood was drawn into Tempus tubes. HIV-infected adults who had not yet received antiretroviral therapy and were about to begin treatment were enrolled, with the first sixteen eligible patients processed. Treatment interruptions were among the grounds for excluding patients from enrollment, as were febrile or AIDS-related illness, tumors, hepatitis B or C coinfection, immunomodulatory therapy and recent vaccination. Residual genomic DNA was removed with the TURBO-DNase kit and globin mRNA was depleted with GLOBINclear. Pretreatment blood was drawn from HIV-infected patients immediately prior to the initiation of antiretroviral therapy.

Using SuperScript III with primers targeting the alpha and beta constant regions, 500 to 550 ng of RNA was reverse transcribed. Separate libraries for the alpha and beta chains were generated through chain-specific third strand synthesis that incorporated multiplexing indices. In the protocol, all rearrangements within a chain were amplified with a single primer pair so that primer bias was avoided, and molecular barcodes were added to each cDNA molecule. The SP2 sequencing primer site and a random hexamer were carried on a 5' RACE adapter, to which purified cDNA was joined by T4 RNA Ligase 1. With slow temperature ramps used to favor optimal annealing, second strand synthesis was primed from the SP2 site with Phusion polymerase. Two random hexamer sequences, both added before amplification and joined together, made up the 12-nucleotide barcode of each molecule. P5 and P7 adapter elements plus a second index were added in a short first PCR, which was followed by a 23-cycle amplification PCR with P5s and P7 primers. The libraries went through approximately 27 PCR cycles in total, were quantified on a Qubit, were sized on a Bioanalyzer, and were diluted to around 4.1 nM. The normalized libraries were sequenced on an Illumina MiSeq using 2 x 250 paired-end kits. Reverse transcription reactions were cleaned up on MinElute columns and eluted into around 10 ul Tris-Cl. Adapter ligations were incubated for roughly 25 hours at 16 degrees C and subsequently purified with AMPure XP beads at a 1:1 ratio. The published analysis was carried out like this. Demultiplexed FASTQ files were processed with a modified Decombinator that output V, J, insert and barcode information. Sequences that shared a barcode but differed from the dominant sequence were discarded as errors, and original cDNA molecules were estimated by counting barcodes clustered at Levenshtein distance 3. The R packages ineq, vegan, igraph and RCytoscape were used for downstream analyses, together with IMGT nomenclature and CDR3 definitions. The authors computed V gene usage over distinct sequences and counted each TCR a single time to avoid skew from clonal expansion. Within a donor, similarity networks joined unique CDR3 amino acid sequences in every case where two of them were separated by a single Levenshtein edit. In the repertoires, a search was made for a compiled set of published HIV-specific CDR3s (approximately 90 alpha, approximately 770 beta) and CMV-specific CDR3s (about 13 alpha, about 250 beta). Random subsampling to size-matched repertoires demonstrated that the decreased diversity in patients did not result from their lower sequence numbers. TCRdb itself trimmed the public reads at Q25 with fastp, ran MiXCR and retained productive beta chains. Each entry is one CDR3 protein sequence, shown with its most common DNA and genes. The authors' filters were not applied to this entry. For this sample there are several thousand distinct CDR3 sequences; almost 8% appear just once. The ten largest clonotypes hold about 9.3% of the sample.

A few counts support this clonotype. The target of this receptor is not known. Base qualities were left out, and no much larger clone turns up one base away. The rearrangement joined TRBV27 to TRBJ2-7, with the D gene not confidently named. The material sequenced was blood, taken before antiretroviral therapy. This receptor was obtained from an adult with HIV infection. The CDR3 reads as follows: CASGYEQYF. The bases read TGTGCCAGCGGCTACGAGCAGTACTTC.